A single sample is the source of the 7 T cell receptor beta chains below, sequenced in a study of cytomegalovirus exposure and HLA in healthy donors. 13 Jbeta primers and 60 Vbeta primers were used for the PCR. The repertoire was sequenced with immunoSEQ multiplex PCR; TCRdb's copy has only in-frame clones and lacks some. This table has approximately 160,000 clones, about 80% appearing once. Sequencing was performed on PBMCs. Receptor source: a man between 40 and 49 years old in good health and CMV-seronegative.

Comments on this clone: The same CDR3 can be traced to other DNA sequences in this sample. The CDR3 protein is CASSVGTSGQETQYF. The CDR3 DNA reads TGTGCCAGCAGCGTAGGGACTAGCGGTCAAGAGACCCAGTACTTC. The chain links TRBV9 to TRBJ2-5; 10 bases are shared with TRBD2. The junction had 1 base not matched to a gene; V was cut back by 0 bases and J by 2 bases. Germline lookup yields CDR1 SGDLS and CDR2 YYNGEE. The CDR3 contains 15 residues.

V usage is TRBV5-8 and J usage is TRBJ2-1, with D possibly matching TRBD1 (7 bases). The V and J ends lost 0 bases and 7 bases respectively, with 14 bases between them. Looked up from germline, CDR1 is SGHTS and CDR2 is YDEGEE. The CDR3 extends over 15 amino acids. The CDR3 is CASSLGGGRGNEQFF. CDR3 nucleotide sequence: TGTGCCAGCAGCTTGGGAGGGGGCCGGGGGAATGAGCAGTTCTTC.

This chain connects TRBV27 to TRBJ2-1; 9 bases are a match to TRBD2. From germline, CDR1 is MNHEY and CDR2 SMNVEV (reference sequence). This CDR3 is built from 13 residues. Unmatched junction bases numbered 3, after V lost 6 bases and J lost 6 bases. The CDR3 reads CASRLSGSNEQFF. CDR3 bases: TGTGCCAGCAGGCTTAGCGGGAGCAATGAGCAGTTCTTC.

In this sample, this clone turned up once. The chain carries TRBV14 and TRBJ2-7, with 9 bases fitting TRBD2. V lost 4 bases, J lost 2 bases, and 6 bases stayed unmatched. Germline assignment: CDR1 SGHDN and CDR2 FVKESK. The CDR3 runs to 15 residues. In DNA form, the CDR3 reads TGTGCCAGCAGCCCGCTGGCTAGCGGGACCTACGAGCAGTACTTC. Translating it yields CASSPLASGTYEQYF. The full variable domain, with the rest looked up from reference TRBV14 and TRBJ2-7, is EAGVTQFPSHSVIEKGQTVTLRCDPISGHDNLYWYRRVMGKEIKFLLHFVKESKQDESGMPNNRFLAERTGGTYSTLKVQPAELEDSGVYFCASSPLASGTYEQYFGPGTRLTVT.

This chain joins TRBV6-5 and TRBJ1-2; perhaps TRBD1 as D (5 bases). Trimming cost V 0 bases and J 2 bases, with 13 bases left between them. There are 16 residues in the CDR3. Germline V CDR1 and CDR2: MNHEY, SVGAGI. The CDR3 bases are TGTGCCAGCAGTTACTCGATTCCAGGGTCCAACTATGGCTACACCTTC. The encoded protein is CASSYSIPGSNYGYTF.

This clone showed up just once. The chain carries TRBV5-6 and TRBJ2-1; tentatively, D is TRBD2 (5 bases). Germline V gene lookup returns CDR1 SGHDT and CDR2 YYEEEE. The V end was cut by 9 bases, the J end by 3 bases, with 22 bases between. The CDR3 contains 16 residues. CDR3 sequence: CATGFGGQLIYNEQFF. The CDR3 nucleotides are TGTGCCACCGGGTTTGGCGGGCAGCTCATCTACAATGAGCAGTTCTTC.

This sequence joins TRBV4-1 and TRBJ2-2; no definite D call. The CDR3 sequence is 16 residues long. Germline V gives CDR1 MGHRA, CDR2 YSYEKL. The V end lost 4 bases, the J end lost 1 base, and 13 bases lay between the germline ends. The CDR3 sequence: CASSPVPRRNTGELFF. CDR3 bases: TGCGCCAGCAGCCCCGTTCCGAGGAGGAACACCGGGGAGCTGTTTTTT.